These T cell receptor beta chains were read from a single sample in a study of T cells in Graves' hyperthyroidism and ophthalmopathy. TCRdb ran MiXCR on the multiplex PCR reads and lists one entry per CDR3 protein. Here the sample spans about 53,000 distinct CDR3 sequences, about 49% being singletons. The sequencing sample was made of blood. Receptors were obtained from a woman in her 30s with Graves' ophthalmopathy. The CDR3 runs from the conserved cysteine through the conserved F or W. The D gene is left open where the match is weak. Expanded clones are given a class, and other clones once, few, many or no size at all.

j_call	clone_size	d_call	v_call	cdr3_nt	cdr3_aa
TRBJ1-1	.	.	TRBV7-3	TGCGCCAGCAGCTTTGAGGTCGCGGGGGTGACTGAAGCTTTCTTT	CASSFEVAGVTEAFF
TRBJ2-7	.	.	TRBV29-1	TGCAGCAGTGAGGTAGGGTCCTACGAGCAGTACTTC	CSSEVGSYEQYF
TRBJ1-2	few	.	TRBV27	TGTGCCAGCAGCCGGAATAGGGGGGACTATGGCTACACCTTC	CASSRNRGDYGYTF
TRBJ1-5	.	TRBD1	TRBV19	TGTGCCAGTGACAGGGGACTACCCAATGAGCCCCAGCATTTT	CASDRGLPNEPQHF
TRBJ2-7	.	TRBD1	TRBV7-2	TGTGCCAGCAGTTTTGGGGGGACAGGGGACGAGCAGTACTTC	CASSFGGTGDEQYF
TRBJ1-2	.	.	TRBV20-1	TGCAGTGCTAGAGGGCTAGGGGGCTACACCTTC	CSARGLGGYTF
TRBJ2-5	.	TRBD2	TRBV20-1	TGCAGTACTTACAAGACTAGCGGGAGGGCGGGAGAGGCCCAGTACTTC	CSTYKTSGRAGEAQYF
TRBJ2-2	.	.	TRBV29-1	TGCAGCGTTCAGACTAGTATAGGTACCGGGGAGCTGTTTTTT	CSVQTSIGTGELFF
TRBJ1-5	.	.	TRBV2	TGTGCCAGCAGTACCCAGGGTTTCGAGCATTTT	CASSTQGFEHF
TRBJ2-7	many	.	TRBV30	TGTGCCTGGAGAAGTAGCACCTACGAGCAGTACTTC	CAWRSSTYEQYF
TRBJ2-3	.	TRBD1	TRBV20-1	TGCAGTCCCAGAGCAGGGGGCGGCACAGATACGCAGTATTTT	CSPRAGGGTDTQYF
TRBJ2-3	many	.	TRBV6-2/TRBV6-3	TGTGCCAGCAGTTACGAACAGGGTTCCTACACAGATACGCAGTATTTT	CASSYEQGSYTDTQYF
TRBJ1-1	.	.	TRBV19	TGTGCCAGTACCAAAGTCGGCACTGAGGCTTTCTTT	CASTKVGTEAFF
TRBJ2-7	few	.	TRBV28	TGTGCCAGCAGTTTATTTTCTTTGGGCAGGGCCCGAGAGGGTTACGAGCAGTACTTC	CASSLFSLGRAREGYEQYF
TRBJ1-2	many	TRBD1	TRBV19	TGTGCCAGTAGTATCCTACGACAGGGGGCTTACTATGGCTACACCTTC	CASSILRQGAYYGYTF
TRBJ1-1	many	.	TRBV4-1	TGCGCCAGCAGCCAAGGGCGGGGGAGGGAAGCTTTCTTT	CASSQGRGREAFF